The 23 T cell receptor beta chains below were found in one sample sequenced in a study of blood T cell repertoires in COVID-19. TCRdb's table, derived via immunoSEQ multiplex PCR, lists solely in-frame clones and lacks some. The sample holds 310,000 or so clones; roughly 89% are singletons and the top ten take just over 9.5%. The material sequenced was peripheral blood. These receptors all stem from a man aged 25-45 years with COVID-19, enrolled during active disease.

Turning to this clone: Different DNA sequences within this sample yield the same CDR3. The rearrangement joins TRBV29-1 to TRBJ1-1; D may be TRBD1 (5 bases). Trimming left V 3 bases short and J 1 base short, with 6 bases between. The CDR3 covers 12 residues. Germline loops: CDR1 SQVTM, CDR2 ANQGSEA. The CDR3 loop is CSVDRANTEAFF. The CDR3 DNA sequence: TGCAGCGTTGACAGGGCGAACACTGAAGCTTTCTTT.

The chain couples TRBV10-3 to TRBJ2-3, with TRBD2 identical over 10 bases. Per germline, CDR1 ENHRY and CDR2 SYGVKD. Trimming took 5 bases from V and 4 from J; bases not matched to a gene: 12. The CDR3 is 17 amino acids. CDR3 nucleotides: TGTGCCATCAGTCCCCACTCTTCAGCGGGAGGGCCAGATACGCAGTATTTT. Amino acid sequence: CAISPHSSAGGPDTQYF.

The chain is built from TRBV27 and TRBJ2-5; the D gene is possibly TRBD2 (5 bases). Looked up from germline, CDR1 is MNHEY and CDR2 is SMNVEV (reference sequence). The CDR3 loop spans 14 amino acids. The germline V and J ends were trimmed by 0 bases and 5 bases, with 10 bases remaining between them. The CDR3 coding sequence is TGTGCCAGCAGTTTATCGAACCAGCGGGAGACCCAGTACTTC. It translates to CASSLSNQRETQYF.

The V call is TRBV18, the J call TRBJ2-7, with 10 positions matching TRBD1. This CDR3 comprises 15 residues. The germline V gene encodes CDR1 KGHSH and CDR2 LQKENI. J gave up 2 bases and V 5 bases, and 6 bases lay outside the gene matches. CDR3 amino acids: CASSATGTGAYEQYF. The CDR3 DNA reads as TGTGCCAGCTCAGCGACAGGGACAGGGGCCTACGAGCAGTACTTC.

This rearrangement joins TRBV24-1 to TRBJ1-6; 10 bases are shared with TRBD1. The CDR3 consists of 16 residues. Trimming cost V 2 bases and J 13 bases; bases outside gene matches: 10. CDR1 and CDR2 (germline): KGHDR, SFDVKD. The CDR3 bases are TGTGCCACCAGTGATTCGAGGACAGGGGGATCCTCGCCCCTCCACTTT. Its translation: CATSDSRTGGSSPLHF.

CDR3 in DNA: TGTGCCAGTAGTATTTACTTCTCCTACAATGAGCAGTTCTTC. Its translation: CASSIYFSYNEQFF. The chain combines TRBV19 with TRBJ2-1, with unresolved D. V dropped 3 bases and J dropped 0 bases, with 6 bases sitting between them. The length of the CDR3 is 14 residues. Germline-derived CDR1 and CDR2 are LNHDA and SQIVND (reference sequence). The variable domain in full, with the rest retrieved from reference TRBV19 and TRBJ2-1, is DGGITQSPKYLFRKEGQNVTLSCEQNLNHDAMYWYRQDPGQGLRLIYYSQIVNDFQKGDIAEGYSVSREKKESFPLTVTSAQKNPTAFYLCASSIYFSYNEQFFGPGTRLTVL.

The chain recombines TRBV9 with TRBJ2-7, with D possibly matching TRBD1 (6 bases). V gave up 0 bases and J gave up 6 bases, with 13 bases separating them. Germline V gene data show CDR1 as SGDLS and CDR2 as YYNGEE. The CDR3 has 14 amino acids. The CDR3: CASSVGTGKSEQYF. The CDR3 DNA sequence: TGTGCCAGCAGCGTAGGCACAGGGAAGAGCGAGCAGTACTTC.

The V call is TRBV9, the J call TRBJ1-2; D remains unclear. Trimming cost V 7 bases and J 0 bases, with 16 bases left between them. Looked up from germline, CDR1 is SGDLS and CDR2 is YYNGEE. The CDR3 runs 15 residues. CDR3 sequence: CASSPAQLANYGYTF. As DNA, the CDR3 is TGTGCCAGCTCCCCAGCGCAGTTAGCTAACTATGGCTACACCTTC.

This sequence joins TRBV6-5 and TRBJ1-2, with D tentatively TRBD1 (5 bases). CDR1 is MNHEY, CDR2 SVGAGI, per germline. The CDR3 is 16 residues long. The germline V and J ends were trimmed by 0 bases and 5 bases, with 16 bases remaining between them. In DNA, the CDR3 is TGTGCCAGCAGTTACTCGGTCGTCCAGGGAACGTATGGCTACACCTTC. This sequence encodes CASSYSVVQGTYGYTF.

The genes are TRBV27 and TRBJ1-5, with 9 bases fitting TRBD1. The germline V gene encodes CDR1 MNHEY and CDR2 SMNVEV (reference sequence). The J segment lost 10 bases and the V segment lost 0 bases, leaving 10 bases of the junction unmatched. The CDR3 runs 16 residues. The CDR3 region is CASSLSATGGLSPQHF. Written as DNA, the CDR3 is TGTGCCAGCAGTTTATCTGCGACAGGGGGATTGTCCCCCCAGCATTTT.

This clone occurred once. The V gene is TRBV11-3, the J gene TRBJ2-2; D gene uncertain. The germline CDR1 and CDR2 sequences are SGHNT and YENEEA. The CDR3 runs to 14 residues. V lost 3 bases to trimming and J lost 4 bases, with 9 bases between them. The CDR3 sequence is CASSFGGATGELFF. The CDR3 nucleotides are TGTGCCAGCAGCTTTGGCGGCGCCACCGGGGAGCTGTTTTTT.

The rearrangement uses TRBV27 and TRBJ1-5; D ambiguous. This CDR3 has 15 amino acids. CDR1 is MNHEY, CDR2 SMNVEV, per germline (reference sequence). V lost 2 bases to trimming and J lost 6 bases, with 14 bases between them. For the CDR3, the DNA is TGTGCCAGCAGTTTAATAGCTGGTAGCGTTCAGCCCCAGCATTTT. This gives the protein CASSLIAGSVQPQHF.

This chain joins TRBV6-1 and TRBJ2-1; 8 nucleotides align to TRBD1. Germline V gene sequence: CDR1 MNHNS, CDR2 SASEGT. CDR3 length equals 17 residues. V gave up 0 bases and J gave up 0 bases; unmatched junction bases: 4. The CDR3 DNA is TGTGCCAGCAGTGAAGCAGGCAGGGGGCGCTCCTACAATGAGCAGTTCTTC. Translated: CASSEAGRGRSYNEQFF.

The V and J genes are TRBV28 and TRBJ2-3; the match to TRBD2 covers 16 bases. There are 18 residues in the CDR3. From germline, CDR1 is MDHEN and CDR2 SYDVKM. Trimming took 4 bases from V and 1 from J; bases not matched to a gene: 5. CDR3 DNA sequence: TGTGCCAGCAGTTCCCCGGGACTAGCGGGAGGGGGCACAGATACGCAGTATTTT. It specifies CASSSPGLAGGGTDTQYF.

The chain links TRBV7-2 to TRBJ2-7; a weak D match, TRBD1 (5 bases). Germline CDR1 is SGHTA and CDR2 is FQGNSA. V was clipped by 1 base and J by 5 bases, with 15 bases between them. The CDR3 extends over 15 amino acids. CDR3 sequence: CASSLEGVIQDEQYF. The CDR3 DNA reads TGTGCCAGCAGCTTAGAAGGGGTAATCCAGGACGAGCAGTACTTC.

The chain combines TRBV28 with TRBJ1-5; D possibly corresponds to TRBD1 (5 bases). This CDR3 region has 18 residues. V lost 5 bases, J lost 0 bases, and 20 bases lay in between. Germline CDR1 and CDR2: MDHEN and SYDVKM. The CDR3 sequence is CASSLHPGTFDSNQPQHF. CDR3 coding DNA: TGTGCCAGCAGTCTTCACCCTGGGACTTTCGATAGCAATCAGCCCCAGCATTTT.

The chain combines TRBV19 with TRBJ1-3, with D maybe TRBD1 (5 bases). This CDR3 has 15 amino acids. The V end was cut by 5 bases, the J end by 0 bases, with 11 bases between. Germline loops: CDR1 LNHDA, CDR2 SQIVND (reference sequence). Here the CDR3 DNA reads TGTGCCAGTAGTTCACAGGCTTTCTCTGGAAACACCATATATTTT. Translated: CASSSQAFSGNTIYF.

The chain employs TRBV29-1 and TRBJ2-1; weak D call: TRBD1 (6 bases). The CDR3 runs 14 residues. CDR1 is SQVTM, CDR2 ANQGSEA, per germline. The ends were cut back, 7 bases at V and 0 bases at J, with 13 bases in the middle. The CDR3 DNA is TGCAGCGCTACCCAGGGGAGCTCCTACAATGAGCAGTTCTTC. Translation: CSATQGSSYNEQFF.

The V gene is TRBV5-4, the J gene TRBJ2-7; TRBD2 might be the D (5 bases). The CDR3 runs to 15 residues. Germline lookup yields CDR1 SGHNT and CDR2 YYREEE (reference sequence). V lost 4 bases, J lost 4 bases, and 18 bases lay in between. DNA for the CDR3: TGTGCCAGCAGCCATGGAGGCGACCAGAGTTACGAGCAGTACTTC. This gives the protein CASSHGGDQSYEQYF.

This rearrangement joins TRBV7-8 to TRBJ2-5, with TRBD1 matching over 11 bases. Germline lookup yields CDR1 SGHVS and CDR2 FQNEAQ. This CDR3 is built from 15 residues. V lost 5 bases, J lost 2 bases, and 4 bases stayed unmatched. CDR3 coding DNA: TGTGCCAGCAGCGGGACAGGGGGAGGGCAAGAGACCCAGTACTTC. This gives the protein CASSGTGGGQETQYF.

The chain employs TRBV28 and TRBJ2-5, with TRBD2 identical over 9 bases. The CDR3 totals 16 residues. Trimming cost V 6 bases and J 6 bases; bases outside gene matches: 14. Per germline, CDR1 MDHEN and CDR2 SYDVKM. The CDR3 region has the DNA TGTGCCAGCAGCTTGCGGGGACTAGCTCATCTGAAGACCCAGTACTTC. Encoded protein: CASSLRGLAHLKTQYF.

A few counts support this clone. The rearrangement uses TRBV19 and TRBJ1-2; D is unclear. The CDR3 length is 11 residues. Germline assignment: CDR1 LNHDA and CDR2 SQIVND (reference sequence). V was cut by 10 bases and J by 2 bases, with 8 bases left in between. The CDR3 loop is CATRTNYGYTF. CDR3 DNA: TGTGCCACCAGAACCAACTATGGCTACACCTTC.

This clone was detected only once. This chain uses TRBV27 with TRBJ2-5; 16 bases align to TRBD2. The CDR3 is 17 residues long. The germline gives CDR1 MNHEY, CDR2 SMNVEV (reference sequence). Losses at the gene ends were 3 bases for V and 2 bases for J; bases not matched to a gene: 3. CDR3 protein: CASSLGGLAGGQETQYF. Written as DNA, the CDR3 is TGTGCCAGCAGTTTGGGGGGACTAGCGGGAGGGCAAGAGACCCAGTACTTC.